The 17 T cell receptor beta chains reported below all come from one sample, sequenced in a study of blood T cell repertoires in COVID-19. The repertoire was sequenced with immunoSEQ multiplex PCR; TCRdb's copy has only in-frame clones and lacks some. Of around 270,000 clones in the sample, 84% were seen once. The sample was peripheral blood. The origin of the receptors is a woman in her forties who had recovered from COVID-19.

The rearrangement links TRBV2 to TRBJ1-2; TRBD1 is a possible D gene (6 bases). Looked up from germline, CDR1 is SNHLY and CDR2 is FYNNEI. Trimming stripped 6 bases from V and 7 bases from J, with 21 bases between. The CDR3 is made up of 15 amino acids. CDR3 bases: TGTGCCAGCAGGGCGTGGGGGCTAGTATCATTTGGCTACACCTTC. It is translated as CASRAWGLVSFGYTF.

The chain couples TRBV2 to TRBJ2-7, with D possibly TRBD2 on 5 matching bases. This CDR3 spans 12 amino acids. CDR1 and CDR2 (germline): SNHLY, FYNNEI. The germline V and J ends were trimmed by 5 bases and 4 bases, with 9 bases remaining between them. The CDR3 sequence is CASSRGLYEQYF. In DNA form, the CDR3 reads TGTGCCAGCAGTCGAGGGTTGTACGAGCAGTACTTC.

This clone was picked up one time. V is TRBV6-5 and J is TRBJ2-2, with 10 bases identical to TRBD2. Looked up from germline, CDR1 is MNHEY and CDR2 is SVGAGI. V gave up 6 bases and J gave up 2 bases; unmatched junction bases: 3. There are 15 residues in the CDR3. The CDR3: CASRSGGANTGELFF. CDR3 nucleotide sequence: TGTGCCAGCAGAAGCGGGGGGGCTAACACCGGGGAGCTGTTTTTT.

This CDR3 reads CASSSRDRLYNEQFF. In DNA form, the CDR3 reads TGTGCCAGCAGCAGCCGGGACAGGCTATACAATGAGCAGTTCTTC. The chain has TRBV7-9 and TRBJ2-1; TRBD1 agrees at 8 bases. The CDR3 totals 15 residues. With 5 bases clipped from V and 4 bases from J, the junction kept 7 bases outside the gene matches. The germline V gene encodes CDR1 SEHNR and CDR2 FQNEAQ (reference sequence).

This chain's CDR3 is CASSPRGIEFEQYF. The CDR3 coding sequence is TGTGCCAGCAGTCCTAGGGGGATTGAATTCGAGCAGTACTTC. V is TRBV2 and J is TRBJ2-7; possibly TRBD1 for D (6 bases). The germline CDR1 and CDR2 sequences are SNHLY and FYNNEI. The CDR3 totals 14 residues. V was cut by 5 bases and J by 6 bases, with 17 bases left in between.

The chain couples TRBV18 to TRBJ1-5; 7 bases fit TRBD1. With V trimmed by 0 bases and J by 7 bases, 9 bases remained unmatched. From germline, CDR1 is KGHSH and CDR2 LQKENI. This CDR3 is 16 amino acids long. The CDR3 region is CASSPPHSGGGQPQHF. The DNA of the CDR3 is TGTGCCAGCTCACCACCCCACTCAGGGGGAGGACAGCCCCAGCATTTT.

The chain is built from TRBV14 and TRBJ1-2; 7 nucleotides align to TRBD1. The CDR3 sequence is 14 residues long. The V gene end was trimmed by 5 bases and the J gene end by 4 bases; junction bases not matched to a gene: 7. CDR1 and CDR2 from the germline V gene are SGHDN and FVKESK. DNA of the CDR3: TGTGCCAGCAGCTGGGGACAGACGTTCTATGGCTACACCTTC. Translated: CASSWGQTFYGYTF.

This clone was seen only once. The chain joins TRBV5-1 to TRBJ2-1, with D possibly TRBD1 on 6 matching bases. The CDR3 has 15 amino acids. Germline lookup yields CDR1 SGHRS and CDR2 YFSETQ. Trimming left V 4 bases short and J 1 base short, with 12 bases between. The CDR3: CASSPLRGSYNEQFF. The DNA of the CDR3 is TGCGCCAGCAGCCCCCTCAGGGGATCCTACAATGAGCAGTTCTTC.

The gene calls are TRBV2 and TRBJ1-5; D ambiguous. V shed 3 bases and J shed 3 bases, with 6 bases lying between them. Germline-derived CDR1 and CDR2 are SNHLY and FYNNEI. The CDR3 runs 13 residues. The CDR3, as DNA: TGTGCCAGCAGTGATTACTTCAATCAGCCCCAGCATTTT. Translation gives CASSDYFNQPQHF.

As DNA, the CDR3 is TGTGCCAGCAGGGACGGGACACCCCAAGAGACCCAGTACTTC. It yields the protein CASRDGTPQETQYF. V and J are TRBV6-5 and TRBJ2-5, with a possible D match to TRBD1 (6 bases). With 6 bases removed from V and 1 base from J, the gap between germline ends came to 12 bases. Germline CDR1 reads MNHEY; CDR2 reads SVGAGI. The CDR3 is 14 residues long.

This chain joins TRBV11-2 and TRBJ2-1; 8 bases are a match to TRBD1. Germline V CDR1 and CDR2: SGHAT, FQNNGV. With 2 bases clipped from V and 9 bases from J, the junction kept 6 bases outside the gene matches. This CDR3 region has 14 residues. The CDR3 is CASSLQGAPVEQFF. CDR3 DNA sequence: TGTGCCAGCAGCTTACAGGGGGCTCCCGTTGAGCAGTTCTTC.

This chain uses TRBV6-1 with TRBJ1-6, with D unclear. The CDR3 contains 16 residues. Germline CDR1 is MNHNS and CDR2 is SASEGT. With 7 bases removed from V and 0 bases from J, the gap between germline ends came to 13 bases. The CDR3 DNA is TGTGCCAGCACTGATAGATCAAGCTCCTATAATTCACCCCTCCACTTT. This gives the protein CASTDRSSSYNSPLHF.

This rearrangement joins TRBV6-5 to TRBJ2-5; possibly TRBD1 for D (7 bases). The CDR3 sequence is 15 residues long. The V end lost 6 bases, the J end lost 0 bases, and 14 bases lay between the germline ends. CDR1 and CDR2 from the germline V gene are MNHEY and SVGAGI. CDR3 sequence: CASRATGRYQETQYF. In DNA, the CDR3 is TGTGCCAGCAGAGCGACAGGGAGGTACCAAGAGACCCAGTACTTC.

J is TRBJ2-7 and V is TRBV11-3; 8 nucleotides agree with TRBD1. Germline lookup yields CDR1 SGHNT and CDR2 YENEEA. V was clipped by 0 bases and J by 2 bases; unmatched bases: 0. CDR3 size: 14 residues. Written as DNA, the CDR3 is TGTGCCAGCAGCTTAGAGACAGGGGCCTACGAGCAGTACTTC. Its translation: CASSLETGAYEQYF.

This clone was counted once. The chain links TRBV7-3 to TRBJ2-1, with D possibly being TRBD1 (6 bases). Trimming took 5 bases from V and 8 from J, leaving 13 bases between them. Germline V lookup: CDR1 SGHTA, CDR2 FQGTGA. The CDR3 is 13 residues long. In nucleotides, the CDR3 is TGTGCCAGCAGCCCCGTCAGGGGCGATGAGCAGTTCTTC. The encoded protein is CASSPVRGDEQFF.

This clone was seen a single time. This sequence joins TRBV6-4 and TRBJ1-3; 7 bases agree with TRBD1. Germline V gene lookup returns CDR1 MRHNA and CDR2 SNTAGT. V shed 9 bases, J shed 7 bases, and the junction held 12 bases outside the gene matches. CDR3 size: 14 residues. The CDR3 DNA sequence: TGTGCCAGAGCTTCTGACAGGGTTATGAACACCATATATTTT. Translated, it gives CARASDRVMNTIYF.

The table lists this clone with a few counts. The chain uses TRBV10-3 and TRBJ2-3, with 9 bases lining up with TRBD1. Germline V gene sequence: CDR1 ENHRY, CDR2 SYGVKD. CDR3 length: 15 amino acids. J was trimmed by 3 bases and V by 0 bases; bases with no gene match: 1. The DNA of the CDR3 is TGTGCCATCAGTGAGTCGGACAGGGGAACAGATACGCAGTATTTT. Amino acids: CAISESDRGTDTQYF.